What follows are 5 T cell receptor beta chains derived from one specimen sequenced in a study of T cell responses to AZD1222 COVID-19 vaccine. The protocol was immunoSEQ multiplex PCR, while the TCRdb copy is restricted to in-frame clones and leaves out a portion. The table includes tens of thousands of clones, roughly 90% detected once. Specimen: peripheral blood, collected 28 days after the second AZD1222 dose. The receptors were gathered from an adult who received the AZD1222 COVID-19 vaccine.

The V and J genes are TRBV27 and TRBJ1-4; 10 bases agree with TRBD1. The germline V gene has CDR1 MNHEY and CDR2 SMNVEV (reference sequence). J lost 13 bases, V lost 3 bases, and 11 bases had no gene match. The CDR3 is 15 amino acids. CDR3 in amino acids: CASSFSGTGEFGLFF. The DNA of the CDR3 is TGTGCCAGCAGTTTCTCCGGGACAGGGGAGTTTGGACTGTTTTTT.

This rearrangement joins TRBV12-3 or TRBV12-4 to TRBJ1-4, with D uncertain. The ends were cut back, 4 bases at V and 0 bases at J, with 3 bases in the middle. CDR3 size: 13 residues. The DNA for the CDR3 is TGTGCCAGCAGTTCCGCAACTAATGAAAAACTGTTTTTT. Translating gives CASSSATNEKLFF.

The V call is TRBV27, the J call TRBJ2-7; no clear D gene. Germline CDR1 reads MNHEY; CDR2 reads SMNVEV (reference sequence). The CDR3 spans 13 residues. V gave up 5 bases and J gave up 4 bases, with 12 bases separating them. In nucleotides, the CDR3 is TGTGCCAGCAGTACGTTTCCCGTATACGAGCAGTACTTC. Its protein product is CASSTFPVYEQYF.

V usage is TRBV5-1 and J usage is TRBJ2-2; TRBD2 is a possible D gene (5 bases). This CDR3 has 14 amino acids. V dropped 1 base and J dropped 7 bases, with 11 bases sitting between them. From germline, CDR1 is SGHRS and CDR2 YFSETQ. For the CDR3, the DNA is TGCGCCAGCAGCTTGAGGGAGATGGGCGGGGAGCTGTTTTTT. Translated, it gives CASSLREMGGELFF.

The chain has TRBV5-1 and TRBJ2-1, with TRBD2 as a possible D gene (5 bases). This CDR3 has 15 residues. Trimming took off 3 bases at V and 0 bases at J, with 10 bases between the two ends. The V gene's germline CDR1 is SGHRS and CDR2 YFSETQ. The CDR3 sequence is CASSSSGSSYNEQFF. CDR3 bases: TGCGCCAGCAGCTCGAGCGGAAGCTCCTACAATGAGCAGTTCTTC.